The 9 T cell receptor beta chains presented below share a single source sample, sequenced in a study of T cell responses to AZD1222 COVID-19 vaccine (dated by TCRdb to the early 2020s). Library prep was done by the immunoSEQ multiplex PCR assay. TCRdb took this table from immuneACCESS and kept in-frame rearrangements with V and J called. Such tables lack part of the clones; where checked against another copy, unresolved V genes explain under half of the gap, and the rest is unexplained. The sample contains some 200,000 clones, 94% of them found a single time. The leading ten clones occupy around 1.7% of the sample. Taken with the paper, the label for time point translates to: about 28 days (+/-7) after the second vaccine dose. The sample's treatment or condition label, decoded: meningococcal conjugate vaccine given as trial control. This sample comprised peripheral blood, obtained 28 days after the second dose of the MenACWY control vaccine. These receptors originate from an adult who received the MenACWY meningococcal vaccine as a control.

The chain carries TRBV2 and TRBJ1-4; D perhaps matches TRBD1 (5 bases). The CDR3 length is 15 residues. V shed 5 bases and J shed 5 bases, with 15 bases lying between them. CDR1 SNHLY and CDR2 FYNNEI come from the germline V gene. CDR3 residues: CASSPGGALNEKLFF. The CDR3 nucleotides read TGTGCCAGCAGTCCGGGGGGAGCCTTAAATGAAAAACTGTTTTTT.

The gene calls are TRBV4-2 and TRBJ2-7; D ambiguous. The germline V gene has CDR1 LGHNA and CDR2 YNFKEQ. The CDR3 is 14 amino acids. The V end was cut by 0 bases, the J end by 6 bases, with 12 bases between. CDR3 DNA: TGTGCCAGCAGCCAAGAGAACGATAAGTCCGAGCAGTACTTC. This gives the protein CASSQENDKSEQYF.

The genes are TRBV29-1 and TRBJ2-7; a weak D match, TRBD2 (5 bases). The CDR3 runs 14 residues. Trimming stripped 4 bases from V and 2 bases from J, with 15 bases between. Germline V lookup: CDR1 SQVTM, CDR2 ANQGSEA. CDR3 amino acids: CSVGGLSGAYEQYF. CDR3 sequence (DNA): TGCAGCGTTGGAGGGCTCAGTGGGGCCTACGAGCAGTACTTC.

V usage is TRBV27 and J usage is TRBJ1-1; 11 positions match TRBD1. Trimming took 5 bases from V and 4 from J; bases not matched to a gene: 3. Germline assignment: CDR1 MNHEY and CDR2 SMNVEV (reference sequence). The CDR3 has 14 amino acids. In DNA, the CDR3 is TGTGCCAGCAGTCCCGGGACAGGGGGCACTGAAGCTTTCTTT. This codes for CASSPGTGGTEAFF.

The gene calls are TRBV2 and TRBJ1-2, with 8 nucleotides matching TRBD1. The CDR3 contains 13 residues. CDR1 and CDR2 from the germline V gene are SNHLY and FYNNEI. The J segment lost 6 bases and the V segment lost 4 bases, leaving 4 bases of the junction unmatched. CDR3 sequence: CASSADRGDGYTF. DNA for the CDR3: TGTGCCAGCAGTGCAGACAGGGGTGATGGCTACACCTTC. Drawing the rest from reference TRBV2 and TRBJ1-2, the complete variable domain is EPEVTQTPSHQVTQMGQEVILRCVPISNHLYFYWYRQILGQKVEFLVSFYNNEISEKSEIFDDQFSVERPDGSNFTLKIRSTKLEDSAMYFCASSADRGDGYTFGSGTRLTVV.

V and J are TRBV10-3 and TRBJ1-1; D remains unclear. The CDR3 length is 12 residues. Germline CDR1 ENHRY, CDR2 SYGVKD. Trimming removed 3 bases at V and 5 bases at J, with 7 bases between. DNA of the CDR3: TGTGCCATCAGTGATCGGGAAACTGAAGCTTTCTTT. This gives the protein CAISDRETEAFF.

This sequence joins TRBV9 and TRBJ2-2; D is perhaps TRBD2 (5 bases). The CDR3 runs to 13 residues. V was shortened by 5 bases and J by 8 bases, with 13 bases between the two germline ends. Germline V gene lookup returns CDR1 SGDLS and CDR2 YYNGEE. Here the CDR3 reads CASSHRTQGELFF. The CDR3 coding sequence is TGTGCCAGCAGTCACCGGACTCAGGGGGAGCTGTTTTTT.

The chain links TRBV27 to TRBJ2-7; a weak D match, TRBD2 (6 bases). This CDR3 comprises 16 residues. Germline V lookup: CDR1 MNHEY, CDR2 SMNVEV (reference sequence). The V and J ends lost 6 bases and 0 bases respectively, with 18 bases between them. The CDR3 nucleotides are TGTGCCAGCAGCCTTCAGCCGGAGGGAAACTCCTACGAGCAGTACTTC. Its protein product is CASSLQPEGNSYEQYF.

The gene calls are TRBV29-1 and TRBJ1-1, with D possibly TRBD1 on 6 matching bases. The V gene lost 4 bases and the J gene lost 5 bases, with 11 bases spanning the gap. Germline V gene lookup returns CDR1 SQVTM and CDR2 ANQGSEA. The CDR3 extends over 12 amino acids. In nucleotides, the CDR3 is TGCAGCGTTGGAATAGGGGGAACTGAAGCTTTCTTT. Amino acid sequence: CSVGIGGTEAFF. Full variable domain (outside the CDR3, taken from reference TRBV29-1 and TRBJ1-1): SAVISQKPSRDICQRGTSLTIQCQVDSQVTMMFWYRQQPGQSLTLIATANQGSEATYESGFVIDKFPISRPNLTFSTLTVSNMSPEDSSIYLCSVGIGGTEAFFGQGTRLTVV.